This TCR beta chain was profiled in a study of blood T cell repertoires in COVID-19. The protocol was immunoSEQ multiplex PCR, while the TCRdb copy is restricted to in-frame clones and leaves out a portion. The profile shows about 270,000 clones, over 80% of them singletons. This CDR3 is built from 16 residues. Looked up from germline, CDR1 is SGHTA and CDR2 is FQGNSA. V dropped 0 bases and J dropped 2 bases, with 11 bases sitting between them. This chain uses TRBV7-2 with TRBJ1-3, with D unresolved. The sequence came from a woman under 40 with acute COVID-19. Sample: PBMCs or T cells enriched from blood (not recorded which). CDR3 amino acids: CASSLARALAGNTIYF. The DNA for the CDR3 is TGTGCCAGCAGCTTAGCGAGGGCACTTGCTGGAAACACCATATATTTT. Full variable domain (missing parts from reference TRBV7-2 and TRBJ1-3): GAGVSQSPSNKVTEKGKDVELRCDPISGHTALYWYRQSLGQGLEFLIYFQGNSAPDKSGLPSDRFSAERTGGSVSTLTIQRTQQEDSAVYLCASSLARALAGNTIYFGEGSWLTVV.